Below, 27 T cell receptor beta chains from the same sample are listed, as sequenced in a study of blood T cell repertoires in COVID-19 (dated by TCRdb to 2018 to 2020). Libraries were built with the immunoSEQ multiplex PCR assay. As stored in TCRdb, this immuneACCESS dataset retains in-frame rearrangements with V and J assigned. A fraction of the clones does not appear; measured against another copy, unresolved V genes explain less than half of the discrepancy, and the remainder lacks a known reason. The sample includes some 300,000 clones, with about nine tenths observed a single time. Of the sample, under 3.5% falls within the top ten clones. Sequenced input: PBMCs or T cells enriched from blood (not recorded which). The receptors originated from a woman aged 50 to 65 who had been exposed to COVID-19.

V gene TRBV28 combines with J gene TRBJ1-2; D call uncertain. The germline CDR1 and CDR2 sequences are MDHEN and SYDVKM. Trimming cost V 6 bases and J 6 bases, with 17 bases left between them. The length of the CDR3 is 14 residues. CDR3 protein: CASRLLIEDNGYTF. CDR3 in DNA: TGTGCCAGCAGACTCTTGATAGAAGACAATGGCTACACCTTC.

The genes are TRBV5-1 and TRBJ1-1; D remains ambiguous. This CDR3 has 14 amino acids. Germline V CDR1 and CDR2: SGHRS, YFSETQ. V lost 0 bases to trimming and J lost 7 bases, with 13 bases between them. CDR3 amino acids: CASSLGGGVDEAFF. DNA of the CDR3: TGCGCCAGCAGCTTGGGTGGCGGGGTGGATGAAGCTTTCTTT. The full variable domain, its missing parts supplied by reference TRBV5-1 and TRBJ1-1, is KAGVTQTPRYLIKTRGQQVTLSCSPISGHRSVSWYQQTPGQGLQFLFEYFSETQRNKGNFPGRFSGRQFSNSRSEMNVSTLELGDSALYLCASSLGGGVDEAFFGQGTRLTVV.

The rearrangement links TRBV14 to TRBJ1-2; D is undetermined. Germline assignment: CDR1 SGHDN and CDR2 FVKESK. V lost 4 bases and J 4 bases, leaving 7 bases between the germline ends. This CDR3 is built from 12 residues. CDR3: CASSPSGYGYTF. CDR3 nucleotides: TGTGCCAGCAGCCCTTCGGGCTATGGCTACACCTTC. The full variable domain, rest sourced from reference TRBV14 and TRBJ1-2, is EAGVTQFPSHSVIEKGQTVTLRCDPISGHDNLYWYRRVMGKEIKFLLHFVKESKQDESGMPNNRFLAERTGGTYSTLKVQPAELEDSGVYFCASSPSGYGYTFGSGTRLTVV.

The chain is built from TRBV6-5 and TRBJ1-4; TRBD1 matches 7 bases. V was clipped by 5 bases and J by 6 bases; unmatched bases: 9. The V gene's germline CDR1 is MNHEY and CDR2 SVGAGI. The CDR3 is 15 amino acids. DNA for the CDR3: TGTGCCAGCAGTAACCCAGGGGGTGGCGATGAAAAACTGTTTTTT. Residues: CASSNPGGGDEKLFF.

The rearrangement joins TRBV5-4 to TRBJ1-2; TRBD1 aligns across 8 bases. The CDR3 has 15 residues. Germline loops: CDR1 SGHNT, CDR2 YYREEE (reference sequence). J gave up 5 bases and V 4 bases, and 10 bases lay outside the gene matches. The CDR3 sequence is CASSLRGRVGYGYTF. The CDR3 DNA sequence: TGTGCCAGCAGCCTCAGGGGGCGGGTGGGATATGGCTACACCTTC. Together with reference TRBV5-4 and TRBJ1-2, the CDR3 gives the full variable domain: ETGVTQSPTHLIKTRGQQVTLRCSSQSGHNTVSWYQQALGQGPQFIFQYYREEENGRGNFPPRFSGLQFPNYSSELNVNALELDDSALYLCASSLRGRVGYGYTFGSGTRLTVV.

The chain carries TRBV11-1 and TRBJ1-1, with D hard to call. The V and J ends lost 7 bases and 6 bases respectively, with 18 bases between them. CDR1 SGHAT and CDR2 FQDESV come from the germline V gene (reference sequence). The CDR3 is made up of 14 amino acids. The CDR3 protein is CASTREASTSEAFF. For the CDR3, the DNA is TGTGCCAGCACCCGAGAGGCGTCTACATCTGAAGCTTTCTTT.

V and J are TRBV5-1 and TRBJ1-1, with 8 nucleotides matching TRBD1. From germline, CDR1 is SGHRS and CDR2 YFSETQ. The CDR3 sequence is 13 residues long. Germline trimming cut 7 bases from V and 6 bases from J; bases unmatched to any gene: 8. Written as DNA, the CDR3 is TGCGCCAGCGGGCCTCAGGGGGCTGCTGAAGCTTTCTTT. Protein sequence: CASGPQGAAEAFF.

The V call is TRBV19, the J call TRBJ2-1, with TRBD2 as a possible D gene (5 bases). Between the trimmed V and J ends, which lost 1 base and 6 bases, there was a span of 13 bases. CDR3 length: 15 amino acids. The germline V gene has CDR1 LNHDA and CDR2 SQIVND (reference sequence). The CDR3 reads CASSIGFGRGNEQFF. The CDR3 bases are TGTGCCAGTAGTATAGGCTTTGGTCGGGGCAATGAGCAGTTCTTC.

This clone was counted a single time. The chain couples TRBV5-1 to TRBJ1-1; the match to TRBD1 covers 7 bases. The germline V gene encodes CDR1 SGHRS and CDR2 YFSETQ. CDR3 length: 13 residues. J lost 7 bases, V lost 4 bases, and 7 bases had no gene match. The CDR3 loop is CASSGGQLSEAFF. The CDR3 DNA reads TGCGCCAGCAGCGGGGGACAGCTAAGTGAAGCTTTCTTT.

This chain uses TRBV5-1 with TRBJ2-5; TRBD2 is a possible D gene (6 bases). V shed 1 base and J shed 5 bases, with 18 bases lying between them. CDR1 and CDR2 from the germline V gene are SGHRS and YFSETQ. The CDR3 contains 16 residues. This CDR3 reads CASSLTLSREAETQYF. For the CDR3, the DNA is TGCGCCAGCAGCTTGACTCTTAGTAGGGAGGCGGAGACCCAGTACTTC.

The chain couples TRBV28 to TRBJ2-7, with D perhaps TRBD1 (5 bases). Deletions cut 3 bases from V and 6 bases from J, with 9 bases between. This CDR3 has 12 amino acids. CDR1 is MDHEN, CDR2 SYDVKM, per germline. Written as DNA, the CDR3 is TGTGCCAGCAGTTTCAGGGTCGCCGAGCAGTACTTC. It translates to CASSFRVAEQYF.

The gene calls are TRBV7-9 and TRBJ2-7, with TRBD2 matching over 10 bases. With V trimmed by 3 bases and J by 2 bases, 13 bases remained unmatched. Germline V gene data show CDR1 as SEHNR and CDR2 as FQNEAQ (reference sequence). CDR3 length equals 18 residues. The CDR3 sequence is CASSFTRSASGGTYEQYF. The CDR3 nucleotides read TGTGCCAGCAGCTTTACGAGGTCGGCTAGCGGGGGAACCTACGAGCAGTACTTC.

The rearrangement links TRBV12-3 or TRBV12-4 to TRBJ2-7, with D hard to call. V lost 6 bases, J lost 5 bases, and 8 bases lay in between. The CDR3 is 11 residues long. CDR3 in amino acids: CASSKADEQYF. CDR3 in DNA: TGTGCCAGCAGCAAGGCGGACGAGCAGTACTTC.

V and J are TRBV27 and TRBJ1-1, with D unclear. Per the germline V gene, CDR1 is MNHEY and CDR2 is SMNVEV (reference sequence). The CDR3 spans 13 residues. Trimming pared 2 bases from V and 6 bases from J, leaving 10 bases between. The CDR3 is CASSLAGLAEAFF. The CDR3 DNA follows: TGTGCCAGCAGTTTAGCAGGACTGGCTGAAGCTTTCTTT.

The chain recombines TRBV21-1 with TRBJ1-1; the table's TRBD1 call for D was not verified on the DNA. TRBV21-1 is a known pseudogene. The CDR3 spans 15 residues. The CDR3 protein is CASSDRGRMNTEAFF. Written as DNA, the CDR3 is TGTGCCAGCAGCGACAGGGGTCGAATGAACACTGAAGCTTTCTTT.

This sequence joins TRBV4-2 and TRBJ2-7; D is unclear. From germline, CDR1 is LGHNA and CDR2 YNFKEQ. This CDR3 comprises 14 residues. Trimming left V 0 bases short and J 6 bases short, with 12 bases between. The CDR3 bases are TGTGCCAGCAGCCAAGATCGACACCCCAGCGAGCAGTACTTC. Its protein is CASSQDRHPSEQYF.

The CDR3 DNA reads TGTGCCAGCAGTGAGACAGGGGGCGATGGCTACACCTTC. Translated: CASSETGGDGYTF. V is TRBV6-1 and J is TRBJ1-2; 10 bases match TRBD1. The CDR3 sequence is 13 residues long. Unmatched junction bases numbered 1, after V lost 3 bases and J lost 6 bases. Germline CDR1 is MNHNS and CDR2 is SASEGT.

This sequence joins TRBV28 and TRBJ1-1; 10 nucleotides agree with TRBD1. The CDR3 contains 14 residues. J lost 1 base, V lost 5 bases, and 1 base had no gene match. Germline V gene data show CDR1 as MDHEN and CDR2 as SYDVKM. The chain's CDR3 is CASSRQGANTEAFF. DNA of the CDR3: TGTGCCAGCAGTCGACAGGGGGCGAACACTGAAGCTTTCTTT.

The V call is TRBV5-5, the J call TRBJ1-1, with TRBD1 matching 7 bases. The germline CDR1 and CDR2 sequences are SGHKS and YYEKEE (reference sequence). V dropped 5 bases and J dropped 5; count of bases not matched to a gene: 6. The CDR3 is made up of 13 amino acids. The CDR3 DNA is TGTGCCAGCAGTGTCACAGGGGTTACTGAAGCTTTCTTT. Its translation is CASSVTGVTEAFF.

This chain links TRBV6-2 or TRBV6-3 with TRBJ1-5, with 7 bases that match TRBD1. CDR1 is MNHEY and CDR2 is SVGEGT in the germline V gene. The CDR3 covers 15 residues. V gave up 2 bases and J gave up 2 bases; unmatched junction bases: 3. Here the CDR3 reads CASSYPGQGNQPQHF. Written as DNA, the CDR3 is TGTGCCAGCAGTTACCCCGGACAGGGCAATCAGCCCCAGCATTTT.

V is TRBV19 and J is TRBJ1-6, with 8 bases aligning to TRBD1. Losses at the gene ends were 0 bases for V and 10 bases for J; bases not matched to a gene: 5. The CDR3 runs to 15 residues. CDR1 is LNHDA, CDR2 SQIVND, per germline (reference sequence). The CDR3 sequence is CASSIEGTGKSPLHF. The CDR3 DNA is TGTGCCAGTAGTATAGAAGGGACAGGAAAATCACCCCTCCACTTT.

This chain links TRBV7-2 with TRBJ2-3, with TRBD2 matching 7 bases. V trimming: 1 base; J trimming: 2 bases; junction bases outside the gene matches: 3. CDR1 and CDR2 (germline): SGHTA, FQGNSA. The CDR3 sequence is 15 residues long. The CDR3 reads CASSLETSPTDTQYF. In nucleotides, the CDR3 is TGTGCCAGCAGCTTAGAGACTAGCCCCACAGATACGCAGTATTTT. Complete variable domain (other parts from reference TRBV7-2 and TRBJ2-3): GAGVSQSPSNKVTEKGKDVELRCDPISGHTALYWYRQSLGQGLEFLIYFQGNSAPDKSGLPSDRFSAERTGGSVSTLTIQRTQQEDSAVYLCASSLETSPTDTQYFGPGTRLTVL.

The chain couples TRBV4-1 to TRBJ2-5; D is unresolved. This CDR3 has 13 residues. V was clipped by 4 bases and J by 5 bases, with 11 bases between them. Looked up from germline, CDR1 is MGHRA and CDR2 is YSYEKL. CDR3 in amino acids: CASSLRLRETQYF. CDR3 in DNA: TGCGCCAGCAGCCTCCGTCTGAGGGAGACCCAGTACTTC.

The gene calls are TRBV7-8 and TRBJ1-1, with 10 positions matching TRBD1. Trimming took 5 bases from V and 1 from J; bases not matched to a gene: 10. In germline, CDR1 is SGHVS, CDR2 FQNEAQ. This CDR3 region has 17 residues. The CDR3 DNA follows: TGTGCCAGCAGCCCCCGGGACAGGGGAAGCAGGAACACTGAAGCTTTCTTT. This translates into CASSPRDRGSRNTEAFF.

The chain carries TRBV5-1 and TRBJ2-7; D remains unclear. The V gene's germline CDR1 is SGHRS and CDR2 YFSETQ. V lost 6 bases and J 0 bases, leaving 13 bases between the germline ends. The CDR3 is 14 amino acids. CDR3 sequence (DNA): TGCGCCAGCACCGTCCAGGCCGACTCCTACGAGCAGTACTTC. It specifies CASTVQADSYEQYF.

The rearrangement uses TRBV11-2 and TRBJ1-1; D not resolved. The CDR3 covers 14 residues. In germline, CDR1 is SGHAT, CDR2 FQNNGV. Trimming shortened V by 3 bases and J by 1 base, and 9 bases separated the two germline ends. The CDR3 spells CASSLASGNTEAFF. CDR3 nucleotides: TGTGCCAGCAGCTTGGCGAGCGGGAACACTGAAGCTTTCTTT.

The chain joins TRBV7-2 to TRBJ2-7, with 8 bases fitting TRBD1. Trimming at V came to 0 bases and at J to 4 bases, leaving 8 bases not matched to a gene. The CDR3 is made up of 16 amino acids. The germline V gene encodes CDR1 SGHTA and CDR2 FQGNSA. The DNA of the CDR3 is TGTGCCAGCAGCTTAGCTGCAGGGGGCACCAGTTACGAGCAGTACTTC. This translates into CASSLAAGGTSYEQYF.